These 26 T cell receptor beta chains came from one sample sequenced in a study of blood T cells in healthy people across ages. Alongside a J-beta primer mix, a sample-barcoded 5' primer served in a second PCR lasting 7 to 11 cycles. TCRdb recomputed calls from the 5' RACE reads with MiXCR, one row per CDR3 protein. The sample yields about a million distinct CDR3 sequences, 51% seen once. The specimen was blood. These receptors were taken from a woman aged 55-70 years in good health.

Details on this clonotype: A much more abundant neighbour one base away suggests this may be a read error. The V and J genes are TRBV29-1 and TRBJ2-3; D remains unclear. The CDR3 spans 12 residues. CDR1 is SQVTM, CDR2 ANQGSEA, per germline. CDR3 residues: CSVQVSTATQYF. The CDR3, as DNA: TGCAGCGTTCAAGTTAGCACAGCTACGCAGTATTTT.

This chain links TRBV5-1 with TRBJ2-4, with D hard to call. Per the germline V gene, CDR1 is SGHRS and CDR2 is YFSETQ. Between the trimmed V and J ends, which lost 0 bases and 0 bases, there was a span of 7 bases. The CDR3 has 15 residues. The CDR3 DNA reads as TGCGCCAGCAGCTTGGCGAATAAAGCCAAAAACATTCAGTACTTC. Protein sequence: CASSLANKAKNIQYF.

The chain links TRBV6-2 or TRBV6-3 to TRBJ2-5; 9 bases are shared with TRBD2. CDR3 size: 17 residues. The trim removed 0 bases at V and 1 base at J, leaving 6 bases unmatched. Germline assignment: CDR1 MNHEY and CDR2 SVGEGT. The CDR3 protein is CASSYSRSGRSQETQYF. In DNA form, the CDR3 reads TGTGCCAGCAGTTACTCGAGGAGCGGGAGGTCCCAAGAGACCCAGTACTTC.

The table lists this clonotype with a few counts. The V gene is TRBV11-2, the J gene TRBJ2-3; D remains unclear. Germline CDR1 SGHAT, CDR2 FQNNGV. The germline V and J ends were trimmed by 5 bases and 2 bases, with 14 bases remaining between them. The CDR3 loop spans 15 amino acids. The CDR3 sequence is CASSGGSLHTDTQYF. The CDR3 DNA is TGTGCCAGCAGCGGTGGCAGTTTACACACAGATACGCAGTATTTT. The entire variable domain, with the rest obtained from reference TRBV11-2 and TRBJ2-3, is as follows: EAGVAQSPRYKIIEKRQSVAFWCNPISGHATLYWYQQILGQGPKLLIQFQNNGVVDDSQLPKDRFSAERLKGVDSTLKIQPAKLEDSAVYLCASSGGSLHTDTQYFGPGTRLTVL.

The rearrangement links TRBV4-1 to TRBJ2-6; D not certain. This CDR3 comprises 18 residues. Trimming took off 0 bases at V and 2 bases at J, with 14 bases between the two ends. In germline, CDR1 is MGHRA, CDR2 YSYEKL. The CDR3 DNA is TGCGCCAGCAGCCAAGAGGATAGGGAAGGCGCTGGGGCCAACGTCCTGACTTTC. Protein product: CASSQEDREGAGANVLTF.

The CDR3 nucleotides read TGCGCCAGCAGCTCCCATGGACAGGGGGCCTACGAGCAGTACTTC. Its protein is CASSSHGQGAYEQYF. This chain connects TRBV5-1 to TRBJ2-7, with TRBD1 identical over 10 bases. The trim removed 3 bases at V and 2 bases at J, leaving 5 bases unmatched. Germline assignment: CDR1 SGHRS and CDR2 YFSETQ. This CDR3 spans 15 amino acids.

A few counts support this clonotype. The CDR3 region is CASSLKGTRAGEQYF. The CDR3 coding sequence is TGTGCCAGCAGTTTAAAGGGAACTAGGGCGGGAGAGCAGTACTTC. The chain recombines TRBV28 with TRBJ2-5, with 7 bases lining up with TRBD2. J gave up 11 bases and V 2 bases, and 14 bases lay outside the gene matches. This CDR3 is 15 amino acids long. CDR1 is MDHEN, CDR2 SYDVKM, per germline.

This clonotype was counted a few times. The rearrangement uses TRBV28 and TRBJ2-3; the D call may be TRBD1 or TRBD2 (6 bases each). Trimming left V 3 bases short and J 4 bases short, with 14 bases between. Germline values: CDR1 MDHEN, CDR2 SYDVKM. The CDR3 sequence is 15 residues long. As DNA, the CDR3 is TGTGCCAGCAGTTTGGCGGACGGGGGCCCAGATACGCAGTATTTT. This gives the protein CASSLADGGPDTQYF.

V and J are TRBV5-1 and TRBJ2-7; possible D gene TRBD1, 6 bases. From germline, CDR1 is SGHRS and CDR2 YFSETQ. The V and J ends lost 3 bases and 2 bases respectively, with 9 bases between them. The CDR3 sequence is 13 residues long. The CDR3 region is CASSWDIAYEQYF. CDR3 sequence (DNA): TGCGCCAGCAGCTGGGACATAGCCTACGAGCAGTACTTC.

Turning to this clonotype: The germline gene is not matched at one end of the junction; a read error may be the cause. The CDR3 coding sequence is TGTGCCATCAGTGAGCGGACCCGCGGGGCGGGAGGGCGAAGATTACAAGGGACCCAGTACTTC. Translated, it gives CAISERTRGAGGRRLQGTQYF. The chain uses TRBV10-3 and TRBJ2-5, with TRBD2 matching 9 bases. The CDR3 totals 21 residues. Germline CDR1 reads ENHRY; CDR2 reads SYGVKD.

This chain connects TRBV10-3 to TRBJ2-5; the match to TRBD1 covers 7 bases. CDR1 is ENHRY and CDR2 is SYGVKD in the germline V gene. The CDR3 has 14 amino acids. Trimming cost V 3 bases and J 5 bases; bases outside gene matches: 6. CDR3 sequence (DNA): TGTGCCATCAGTGAAAGGGGACAGCTGGAGACCCAGTACTTC. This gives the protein CAISERGQLETQYF.

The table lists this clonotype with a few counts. DNA of the CDR3: TGTGCCAGCAGCACCGCTAGAGGCCACTACTACGAGCAGTACTTC. Its protein is CASSTARGHYYEQYF. The gene calls are TRBV5-4 and TRBJ2-5; D gene uncertain. The tail of the sequence fits TRBJ2-7 better, so the J call may be wrong. CDR1 SGHNT and CDR2 YYREEE come from the germline V gene (reference sequence). The CDR3 is 15 amino acids.

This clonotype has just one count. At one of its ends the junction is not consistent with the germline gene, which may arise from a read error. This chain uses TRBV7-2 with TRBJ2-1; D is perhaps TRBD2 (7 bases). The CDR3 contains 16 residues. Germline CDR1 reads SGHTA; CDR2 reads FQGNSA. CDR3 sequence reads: CASSPAGLAEGGELFF. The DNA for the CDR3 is TGTGCCAGCAGCCCCGCGGGGCTAGCGGAAGGGGGTGAGCTGTTCTTC.

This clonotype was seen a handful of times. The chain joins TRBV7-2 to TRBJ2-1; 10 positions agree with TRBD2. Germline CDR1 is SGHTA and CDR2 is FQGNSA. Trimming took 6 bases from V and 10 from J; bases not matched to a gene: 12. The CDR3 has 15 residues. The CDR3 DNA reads TGTGCCAGCAGGAGGACTAGCGGACCCCTAGGGGAGCAGTTCTTC. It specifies CASRRTSGPLGEQFF.

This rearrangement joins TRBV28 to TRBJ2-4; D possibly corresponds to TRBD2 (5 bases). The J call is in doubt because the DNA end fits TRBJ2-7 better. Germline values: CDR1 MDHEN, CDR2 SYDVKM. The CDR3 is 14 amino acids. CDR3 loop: CASSSGSIGYEQYF. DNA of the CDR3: TGTGCCAGCAGCTCGGGGTCCATCGGCTACGAGCAGTACTTC.

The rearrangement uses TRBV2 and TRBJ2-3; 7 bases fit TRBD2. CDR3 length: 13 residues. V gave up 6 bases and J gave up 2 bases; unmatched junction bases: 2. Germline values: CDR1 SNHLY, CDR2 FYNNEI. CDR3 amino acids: CASRGLLTDTQYF. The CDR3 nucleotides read TGTGCCAGCAGGGGACTACTCACAGATACGCAGTATTTT. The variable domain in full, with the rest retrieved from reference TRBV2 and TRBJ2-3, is EPEVTQTPSHQVTQMGQEVILRCVPISNHLYFYWYRQILGQKVEFLVSFYNNEISEKSEIFDDQFSVERPDGSNFTLKIRSTKLEDSAMYFCASRGLLTDTQYFGPGTRLTVL.

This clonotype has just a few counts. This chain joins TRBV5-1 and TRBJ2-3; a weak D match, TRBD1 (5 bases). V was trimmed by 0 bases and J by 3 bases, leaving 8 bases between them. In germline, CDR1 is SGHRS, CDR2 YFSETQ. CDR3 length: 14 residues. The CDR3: CASSLAQGTDTQYF. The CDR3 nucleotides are TGCGCCAGCAGCTTGGCCCAGGGAACAGATACGCAGTATTTT.

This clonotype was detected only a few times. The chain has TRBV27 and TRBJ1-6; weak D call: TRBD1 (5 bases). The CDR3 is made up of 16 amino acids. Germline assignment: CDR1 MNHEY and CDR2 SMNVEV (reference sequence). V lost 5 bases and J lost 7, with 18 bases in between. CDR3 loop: CASSPTDTSFNSPLHF. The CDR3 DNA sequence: TGTGCCAGCAGTCCGACAGACACATCCTTCAATTCACCCCTCCACTTT.

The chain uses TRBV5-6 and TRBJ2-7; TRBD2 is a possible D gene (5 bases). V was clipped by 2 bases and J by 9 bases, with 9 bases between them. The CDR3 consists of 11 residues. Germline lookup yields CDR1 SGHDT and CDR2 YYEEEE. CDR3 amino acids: CASSLGLMQYF. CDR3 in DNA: TGTGCCAGCAGCTTAGGACTGATGCAGTACTTC. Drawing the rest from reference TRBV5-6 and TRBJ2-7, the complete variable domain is DAGVTQSPTHLIKTRGQQVTLRCSPKSGHDTVSWYQQALGQGPQFIFQYYEEEERQRGNFPDRFSGHQFPNYSSELNVNALLLGDSALYLCASSLGLMQYFGPGTRLTVT.

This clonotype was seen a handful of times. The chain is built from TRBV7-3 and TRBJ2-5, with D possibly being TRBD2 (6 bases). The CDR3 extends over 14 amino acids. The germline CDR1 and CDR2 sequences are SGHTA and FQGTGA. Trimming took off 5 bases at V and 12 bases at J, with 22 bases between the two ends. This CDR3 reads CASSPLGTYGWEYF. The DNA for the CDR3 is TGTGCCAGCAGCCCCTTAGGGACTTACGGATGGGAGTACTTC.

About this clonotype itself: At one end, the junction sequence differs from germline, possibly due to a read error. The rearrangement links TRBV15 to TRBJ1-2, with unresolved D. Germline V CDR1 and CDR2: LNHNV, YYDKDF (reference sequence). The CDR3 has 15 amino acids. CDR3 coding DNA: TGTGCCACCAGCCCCCCCCACCAAGCCGGCTATGGCCACACCTTC. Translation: CATSPPHQAGYGHTF.

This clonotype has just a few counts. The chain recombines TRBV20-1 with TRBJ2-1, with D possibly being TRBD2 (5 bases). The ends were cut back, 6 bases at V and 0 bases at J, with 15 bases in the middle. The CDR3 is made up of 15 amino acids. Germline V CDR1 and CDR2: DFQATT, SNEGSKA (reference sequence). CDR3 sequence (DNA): TGCAGTGCGCCGCTAGAGCGGAGCTCCTACAATGAGCAGTTCTTC. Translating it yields CSAPLERSSYNEQFF.

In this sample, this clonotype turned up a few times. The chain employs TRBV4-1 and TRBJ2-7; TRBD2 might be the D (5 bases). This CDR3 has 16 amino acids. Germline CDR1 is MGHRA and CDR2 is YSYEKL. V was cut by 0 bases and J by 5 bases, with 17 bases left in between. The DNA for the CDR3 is TGCGCCAGCAGCCAAGACCTATTCTGGTCCGGGAACGAGCAGTACTTC. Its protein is CASSQDLFWSGNEQYF.

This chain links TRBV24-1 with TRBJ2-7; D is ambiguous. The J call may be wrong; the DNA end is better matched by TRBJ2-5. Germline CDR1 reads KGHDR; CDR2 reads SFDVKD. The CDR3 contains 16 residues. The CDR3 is CATSGGGPQRLETQYF. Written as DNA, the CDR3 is TGTGCCACCAGTGGAGGCGGCCCGCAAAGATTAGAGACCCAGTACTTC.

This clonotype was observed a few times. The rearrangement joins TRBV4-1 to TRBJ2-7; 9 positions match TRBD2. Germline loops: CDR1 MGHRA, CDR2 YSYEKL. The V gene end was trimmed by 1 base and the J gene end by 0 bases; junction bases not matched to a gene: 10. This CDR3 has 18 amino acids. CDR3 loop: CASSQVVTSGRSSYEQYF. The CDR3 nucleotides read TGCGCCAGCAGCCAAGTGGTGACTAGCGGAAGGAGCTCCTACGAGCAGTACTTC.

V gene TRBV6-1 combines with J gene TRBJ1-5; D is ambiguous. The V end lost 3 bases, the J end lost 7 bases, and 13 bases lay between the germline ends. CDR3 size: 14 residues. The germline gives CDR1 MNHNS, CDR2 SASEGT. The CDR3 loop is CASSDRPASQPQHF. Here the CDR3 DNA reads TGTGCCAGCAGTGATCGGCCAGCCAGCCAGCCCCAGCATTTT.